The 24 T cell receptor beta chains below come from one sample, sequenced in a study of cytomegalovirus exposure and HLA in healthy donors (dated by TCRdb to the late 2010s). The method was the immunoSEQ multiplex PCR assay. For the multiplex PCR, a mixture combining 60 forward primers for TCR Vbeta segments and 13 reverse primers for TCR Jbeta segments was used. TCRdb mirrors the immuneACCESS table, restricted to in-frame sequences. Some clones are absent from its copies; in checked studies, under half trace to an unresolved V gene, and the reason for the others is unknown. In all, the sample holds more than 100,000 clones, and around 80% of those were seen once. The ten largest clones take up more than 0.2% of the sample. Sequenced: PBMCs. These receptors originate from a man aged 45-65 years in good health and CMV-seronegative.

This clone was seen only once. The chain joins TRBV6-5 to TRBJ2-1, with unresolved D. Deletions cut 2 bases from V and 4 bases from J, with 12 bases between. Germline loops: CDR1 MNHEY, CDR2 SVGAGI. The CDR3 covers 15 residues. The CDR3 coding sequence is TGTGCCAGCAGTTACCGGGTCGAACTATACAATGAGCAGTTCTTC. Residues: CASSYRVELYNEQFF.

The V gene is TRBV11-1, the J gene TRBJ1-1; D call uncertain. The length of the CDR3 is 12 residues. In germline, CDR1 is SGHAT, CDR2 FQDESV (reference sequence). Trimming shortened V by 5 bases and J by 5 bases, and 9 bases separated the two germline ends. CDR3 residues: CASSPWRTEAFF. CDR3 DNA sequence: TGTGCCAGCAGCCCCTGGAGGACTGAAGCTTTCTTT.

The J gene is TRBJ1-5, the V gene TRBV28; unclear D gene. Germline CDR1 and CDR2: MDHEN and SYDVKM. V lost 2 bases and J lost 4, with 9 bases in between. The CDR3 is 14 amino acids. The CDR3, as DNA: TGTGCCAGCAGTTTACTCGCGGAGAATCAGCCCCAGCATTTT. Translation gives CASSLLAENQPQHF.

This clone was counted once. The rearrangement uses TRBV28 and TRBJ2-7, with D perhaps matching TRBD2 (5 bases). V lost 3 bases to trimming and J lost 3 bases, with 12 bases between them. The CDR3 is 14 residues long. Looked up from germline, CDR1 is MDHEN and CDR2 is SYDVKM. The CDR3 sequence is CASSFLAGYYEQYF. DNA of the CDR3: TGTGCCAGCAGTTTCTTGGCGGGCTACTACGAGCAGTACTTC.

This clone came up once. This sequence joins TRBV29-1 and TRBJ2-7; unclear D gene. Germline V gene sequence: CDR1 SQVTM, CDR2 ANQGSEA. Trimming took off 3 bases at V and 0 bases at J, with 6 bases between the two ends. The CDR3 has 12 amino acids. CDR3: CSVEGTSYEQYF. In DNA form, the CDR3 reads TGCAGCGTTGAGGGCACCTCCTACGAGCAGTACTTC.

V usage is TRBV19 and J usage is TRBJ1-5; possible D gene TRBD1, 5 bases. Trimming left V 5 bases short and J 6 bases short, with 5 bases between. Looked up from germline, CDR1 is LNHDA and CDR2 is SQIVND (reference sequence). This CDR3 is 11 amino acids long. CDR3 sequence (DNA): TGTGCCAGTAGTCAGGGTCAGCCCCAGCATTTT. This translates into CASSQGQPQHF. The full variable domain, in which reference TRBV19 and TRBJ1-5 provide the parts outside the CDR3, is DGGITQSPKYLFRKEGQNVTLSCEQNLNHDAMYWYRQDPGQGLRLIYYSQIVNDFQKGDIAEGYSVSREKKESFPLTVTSAQKNPTAFYLCASSQGQPQHFGDGTRLSIL.

This chain uses TRBV4-2 with TRBJ1-2; 10 bases match TRBD1. The CDR3 runs 19 residues. The germline V gene has CDR1 LGHNA and CDR2 YNFKEQ. V was clipped by 4 bases and J by 4 bases; unmatched bases: 18. This CDR3 reads CASSRGGGTGVELGYGYTF. The CDR3 DNA sequence: TGTGCCAGCAGCCGAGGAGGGGGGACAGGGGTGGAACTCGGCTATGGCTACACCTTC.

J is TRBJ2-3 and V is TRBV28; TRBD1 agrees at 7 bases. With V trimmed by 5 bases and J by 1 base, 3 bases remained unmatched. CDR1 MDHEN and CDR2 SYDVKM come from the germline V gene. The CDR3 is made up of 14 amino acids. The CDR3, as DNA: TGTGCCAGCAGTAGGGGGCGGGGCACAGATACGCAGTATTTT. Its protein is CASSRGRGTDTQYF.

Only a few counts were recorded for this clone. This chain uses TRBV27 with TRBJ2-7; 9 nucleotides agree with TRBD2. V trimming: 5 bases; J trimming: 2 bases; junction bases outside the gene matches: 4. CDR1 is MNHEY and CDR2 is SMNVEV in the germline V gene (reference sequence). The CDR3 runs to 14 residues. CDR3 loop: CASSAGTSTYEQYF. DNA for the CDR3: TGTGCCAGCAGTGCCGGGACTAGCACCTACGAGCAGTACTTC.

The genes are TRBV6-1 and TRBJ2-7; TRBD2 aligns across 8 bases. Unmatched junction bases numbered 7, after V lost 6 bases and J lost 0 bases. The CDR3 contains 15 residues. The germline V gene has CDR1 MNHNS and CDR2 SASEGT. The DNA of the CDR3 is TGTGCCAGCAGAGTTTCTAGCGGGCCCTCCTACGAGCAGTACTTC. Its protein product is CASRVSSGPSYEQYF.

As regards this clone: At one end, the junction sequence differs from germline, possibly due to a read error. The chain uses TRBV6-1 and TRBJ1-2; D possibly corresponds to TRBD1 (6 bases). The germline gives CDR1 MNHNS, CDR2 SASEGT. The CDR3 is made up of 14 amino acids. CDR3 loop: CASSEAGQGSRPHF. CDR3 DNA sequence: TGTGCCAGCAGTGAAGCTGGGCAGGGGAGTCGTCCCCACTTC.

As DNA, the CDR3 is TGCGCCAGCTCCGGGACAGGTAACACCGGGGAGCTGTTTTTT. It codes for CASSGTGNTGELFF. The J gene is TRBJ2-2, the V gene TRBV5-1; 8 nucleotides agree with TRBD1. Germline V CDR1 and CDR2: SGHRS, YFSETQ. The CDR3 consists of 14 residues. V shed 7 bases, J shed 2 bases, and the junction held 4 bases outside the gene matches.

The genes are TRBV7-2 and TRBJ2-7, with D perhaps matching TRBD2 (5 bases). The CDR3 spans 16 residues. Germline values: CDR1 SGHTA, CDR2 FQGNSA. The V end was cut by 5 bases, the J end by 1 base, with 18 bases between. CDR3 loop: CASSPDLGSRSYEQYF. The CDR3 nucleotides read TGTGCCAGCAGCCCCGACCTGGGGAGTAGGTCCTACGAGCAGTACTTC.

The V and J genes are TRBV2 and TRBJ2-2; 7 nucleotides agree with TRBD2. CDR3 length: 13 residues. Germline CDR1 reads SNHLY; CDR2 reads FYNNEI. After removal of 6 bases from V and 3 bases from J, the junction contained 1 base not matched to a gene. CDR3 DNA sequence: TGTGCCAGCAGAGGACTAGACACCGGGGAGCTGTTTTTT. Translation gives CASRGLDTGELFF.

The chain employs TRBV5-4 and TRBJ2-7; TRBD1 is a possible D gene (6 bases). V lost 2 bases and J lost 3, with 12 bases in between. The CDR3 has 14 amino acids. Germline CDR1 and CDR2: SGHNT and YYREEE (reference sequence). The CDR3 loop reads CASSLAGANYEQYF. Written as DNA, the CDR3 is TGTGCCAGCAGCTTAGCAGGGGCGAACTACGAGCAGTACTTC.

The genes are TRBV6-5 and TRBJ2-3, with 10 nucleotides matching TRBD2. This CDR3 is built from 15 residues. Losses at the gene ends were 6 bases for V and 2 bases for J; bases not matched to a gene: 5. Germline V gene sequence: CDR1 MNHEY, CDR2 SVGAGI. CDR3 loop: CASRGAGGFTDTQYF. In DNA form, the CDR3 reads TGTGCCAGCAGGGGAGCGGGGGGGTTCACAGATACGCAGTATTTT.

The CDR3 loop reads CASTPSNYGYTF. The CDR3 coding sequence is TGTGCCAGCACCCCTTCTAACTATGGCTACACCTTC. V usage is TRBV28 and J usage is TRBJ1-2; D call uncertain. Germline V gene data show CDR1 as MDHEN and CDR2 as SYDVKM. The CDR3 contains 12 residues. V gave up 7 bases and J gave up 0 bases, with 6 bases separating them.

The chain employs TRBV28 and TRBJ2-1; D may be TRBD1 (6 bases). This CDR3 is 12 amino acids long. Germline loops: CDR1 MDHEN, CDR2 SYDVKM. V lost 6 bases to trimming and J lost 12 bases, with 15 bases between them. CDR3 sequence: CASRVTGSGQFF. The CDR3 coding sequence is TGTGCCAGCAGGGTCACAGGGAGCGGGCAGTTCTTC.

The chain is built from TRBV25-1 and TRBJ1-2; D is undetermined. Germline assignment: CDR1 MGHDK and CDR2 SYGVNS. The length of the CDR3 is 13 residues. V was shortened by 6 bases and J by 4 bases, with 12 bases between the two germline ends. The CDR3 coding sequence is TGTGCCAGCAGACACACAGAATTCTATGGCTACACCTTC. Its protein is CASRHTEFYGYTF.

V usage is TRBV7-9 and J usage is TRBJ2-7; 10 bases match TRBD2. This CDR3 contains 15 residues. The V gene end was trimmed by 4 bases and the J gene end by 3 bases; junction bases not matched to a gene: 6. CDR1 and CDR2 (germline): SEHNR, FQNEAQ (reference sequence). The CDR3 sequence is CASSSRLAGGYEQYF. CDR3 in DNA: TGTGCCAGCAGCTCGCGACTAGCGGGTGGCTACGAGCAGTACTTC.

The chain recombines TRBV27 with TRBJ1-5, with D uncertain. The germline V and J ends were trimmed by 7 bases and 6 bases, with 13 bases remaining between them. The CDR3 length is 13 residues. CDR1 and CDR2 (germline): MNHEY, SMNVEV (reference sequence). The CDR3 nucleotides read TGTGCCAGCACCAAATCCCCGAGTCAGCCCCAGCATTTT. Encoded protein: CASTKSPSQPQHF.

The chain couples TRBV9 to TRBJ1-2; D is undetermined. This CDR3 region has 15 residues. Per germline, CDR1 SGDLS and CDR2 YYNGEE. Trimming stripped 3 bases from V and 0 bases from J, with 12 bases between. CDR3 amino acids: CASSGGSDANYGYTF. The DNA of the CDR3 is TGTGCCAGCAGCGGCGGGTCGGACGCTAACTATGGCTACACCTTC.

V gene TRBV7-9 combines with J gene TRBJ2-7, with unresolved D. This CDR3 contains 15 residues. CDR1 and CDR2 (germline): SEHNR, FQNEAQ (reference sequence). V lost 1 base, J lost 0 bases, and 10 bases lay in between. The CDR3 DNA reads TGTGCCAGCAGCTTAGTGTCGGCTAGCTCCTACGAGCAGTACTTC. This codes for CASSLVSASSYEQYF.

V and J are TRBV27 and TRBJ1-3; D is perhaps TRBD1 (6 bases). The germline V gene encodes CDR1 MNHEY and CDR2 SMNVEV (reference sequence). The CDR3 has 15 amino acids. Trimming took off 3 bases at V and 1 base at J, with 10 bases between the two ends. The CDR3 nucleotides read TGTGCCAGCAGTTTCACAGGGACGTCTGGAAACACCATATATTTT. This sequence encodes CASSFTGTSGNTIYF.